This is a list of T cell receptor beta chains from one sample in a study of cytomegalovirus exposure and HLA in healthy donors. Some clones are missing from TCRdb's copy, which holds only in-frame ones; the method was immunoSEQ multiplex PCR. This table holds 100,000 to 150,000 clones, roughly four fifths found once. Sample: PBMCs. The receptors come from a woman between 50 and 59 years old in good health and CMV-seronegative. Each CDR3 is given with its conserved first and last residue. The D gene is left open where the match is weak.

J: TRBJ2-7
V: TRBV19
D: -
CDR3: CASSPSNFQQYF
DNA: TGTGCCAGTAGTCCCTCTAACTTCCAGCAGTACTTC

J: TRBJ2-4
V: TRBV9
D: TRBD2
CDR3: CASSTPGSGRGHIQYF
DNA: TGTGCCAGCAGCACCCCGGGTAGCGGGAGGGGGCACATTCAGTACTTC

J: TRBJ1-5
V: TRBV29-1
D: -
CDR3: CSVESGINQPQHF
DNA: TGCAGCGTTGAAAGCGGAATCAATCAGCCCCAGCATTTT

J: TRBJ2-3
V: TRBV29-1
D: TRBD2
CDR3: CSLTEGWSSGTRADTQYF
DNA: TGCAGCCTAACCGAGGGGTGGTCTAGCGGGACTCGGGCAGATACGCAGTATTTT

J: TRBJ1-2
V: TRBV6-5
D: -
CDR3: CASRGGTGANYGYTF
DNA: TGTGCCAGCAGGGGAGGGACGGGGGCTAACTATGGCTACACCTTC

J: TRBJ2-7
V: TRBV5-1
D: -
CDR3: CASSLNGPQNHYEQYF
DNA: TGCGCCAGCAGCTTGAACGGCCCACAGAACCACTACGAGCAGTACTTC

J: TRBJ2-2
V: TRBV6-5
D: -
CDR3: CASSYGTPGFTGELFF
DNA: TGTGCCAGCAGTTACGGGACTCCCGGTTTCACCGGGGAGCTGTTTTTT

J: TRBJ2-3
V: TRBV10-3
D: TRBD2
CDR3: CAIRTPPSGRVPDTQYF
DNA: TGTGCCATCAGAACTCCCCCTAGCGGGAGGGTACCAGATACGCAGTATTTT

J: TRBJ1-2
V: TRBV27
D: TRBD1
CDR3: CASSLFRDRGDYGYTF
DNA: TGTGCCAGCAGTTTATTCCGGGACAGGGGCGACTATGGCTACACCTTC

J: TRBJ2-6
V: TRBV18
D: -
CDR3: CASSYPGTSSSGANVLTF
DNA: TGTGCCAGCTCATACCCCGGGACTTCCTCCTCTGGGGCCAACGTCCTGACTTTC

J: TRBJ2-7
V: TRBV5-1
D: -
CDR3: CASSLGGKVYEQYF
DNA: TGCGCCAGCAGCTTGGGAGGGAAGGTCTACGAGCAGTACTTC

J: TRBJ2-3
V: TRBV29-1
D: TRBD1
CDR3: CSVEGQGQDTQYF
DNA: TGCAGCGTTGAGGGACAGGGTCAAGATACGCAGTATTTT